This T cell receptor (beta chain) was captured in a study of blood T cell repertoires in COVID-19. For the study at large: Sample material is recorded as cDNA or gDNA derived from T cells, B-cell-depleted T cells, or PBMCs.

The CDR3 totals 15 residues. Germline values: CDR1 SNHLY, CDR2 FYNNEI. V gave up 5 bases and J gave up 2 bases, with 15 bases separating them. Residents of about two dozen US areas, aged about 18 to 95 years, made up the participants. This table comes from immunoSEQ multiplex PCR, and its TCRdb copy is limited to in-frame clones, with some not included. The repertoire holds around 250,000 clones, with about 81% as singletons. This TCR derives from a man aged 25-45 years with acute COVID-19. The V and J genes are TRBV2 and TRBJ2-5, with D uncertain. The source material was PBMCs or T cells enriched from blood (not recorded which). The DNA for the CDR3 is TGTGCCAGCAGTCCTGAGGCGACCCAGCAAGAGACCCAGTACTTC. Amino acid sequence: CASSPEATQQETQYF. Combining the CDR3 with reference TRBV2 and TRBJ2-5 gives the whole variable domain EPEVTQTPSHQVTQMGQEVILRCVPISNHLYFYWYRQILGQKVEFLVSFYNNEISEKSEIFDDQFSVERPDGSNFTLKIRSTKLEDSAMYFCASSPEATQQETQYFGPGTRLLVL.